A selection of T cell receptor beta chains follows, all from one sample in a study of OX40 agonist ivuxolimab in advanced cancers. Assay used: immunoSEQ multiplex PCR; TCRdb lists only in-frame clones, some missing. Of tens of thousands of clones listed, around 87% were seen once; the top ten hold 11%. The sample was CD4+ or CD8+ T cells sorted from blood, taken in a trial of the OX40 agonist ivuxolimab. All receptors come from an adult with an advanced solid tumor such as melanoma, head and neck, liver or kidney cancer. Each CDR3 is given with its conserved first and last residue. The order of the fields is CDR3 DNA, CDR3 protein, clone size, V gene, J gene, D gene. The D gene is left open where the match is weak. Rows give clone size only sometimes, using once, few, many, or a class for an expanded clone.

CDR3 DNA: TGTGCCAGCAGCGTAGGAACTAGCGGGGGGCAAGAGACCCAGTACTTC; CDR3 protein: CASSVGTSGGQETQYF; clone size: once; V gene: TRBV9; J gene: TRBJ2-5; D gene: TRBD2
CDR3 DNA: TGTGCCAGCAGCCGGCCCGGGACTAGCTTCGAGCAGTACTTC; CDR3 protein: CASSRPGTSFEQYF; clone size: -; V gene: TRBV7-9; J gene: TRBJ2-7; D gene: TRBD2
CDR3 DNA: TGCGCCAGCAGCCAGGAAAGGGGGCCCCCTCGGCCCCAGCATTTT; CDR3 protein: CASSQERGPPRPQHF; clone size: -; V gene: TRBV4-1; J gene: TRBJ1-5; D gene: TRBD1
CDR3 DNA: TGCGCCAGCAGCTTGGAAGGGTCCCGCGGGGGATTCCACGAGCAGTACTTC; CDR3 protein: CASSLEGSRGGFHEQYF; clone size: once; V gene: TRBV5-1; J gene: TRBJ2-7; D gene: TRBD2
CDR3 DNA: TGTGCCACCACCCTCCGTGTCTCCTACAATGAGCAGTTCTTC; CDR3 protein: CATTLRVSYNEQFF; clone size: -; V gene: TRBV15; J gene: TRBJ2-1; D gene: -
CDR3 DNA: TGTGCCAGCAGCGTATTTGAAAATGAGCAGTTCTTC; CDR3 protein: CASSVFENEQFF; clone size: -; V gene: TRBV9; J gene: TRBJ2-1; D gene: -
CDR3 DNA: TGTGCCAGCAGCGAGTGGGGGAGGGCTCGAAATGAGCAGTTCTTC; CDR3 protein: CASSEWGRARNEQFF; clone size: -; V gene: TRBV2; J gene: TRBJ2-1; D gene: TRBD2
CDR3 DNA: TGTGCCAGCTCTCCAGGGGGTTACTCCTACGAGCAGTACTTC; CDR3 protein: CASSPGGYSYEQYF; clone size: -; V gene: TRBV9; J gene: TRBJ2-7; D gene: TRBD1
CDR3 DNA: TGCGCCAGCAGCCAAGACGGGGATGGATGGGAGACCCAGTACTTC; CDR3 protein: CASSQDGDGWETQYF; clone size: -; V gene: TRBV4-3; J gene: TRBJ2-5; D gene: -
CDR3 DNA: TGCGCCAGCAGCGGGGGTGTTGAGCAGTTCTTC; CDR3 protein: CASSGGVEQFF; clone size: -; V gene: TRBV4-1; J gene: TRBJ2-1; D gene: -
CDR3 DNA: TGTGCCAGCAGCTTAGGGCGGAATGAGCAGTTCTTC; CDR3 protein: CASSLGRNEQFF; clone size: -; V gene: TRBV7-2; J gene: TRBJ2-1; D gene: -
CDR3 DNA: TGTGCCAGCAGTCCAGGACTAGCGGGGGAGCAGTACTTC; CDR3 protein: CASSPGLAGEQYF; clone size: -; V gene: TRBV28; J gene: TRBJ2-7; D gene: TRBD2
CDR3 DNA: TGTGCCAGCAGCATTGGACTAGCGGGATGGAATGAGCAGTTCTTC; CDR3 protein: CASSIGLAGWNEQFF; clone size: -; V gene: TRBV27; J gene: TRBJ2-1; D gene: TRBD2
CDR3 DNA: TGTGCCAGTAGTACCCGCCTTAGGACAGAATACTTTAACTATGGCTACACCTTC; CDR3 protein: CASSTRLRTEYFNYGYTF; clone size: -; V gene: TRBV19; J gene: TRBJ1-2; D gene: -